This TCR beta chain is from a study of shared clonotypes between healthy human individuals. It was CD45RO-negative cells, positively selected for CCR7, that made up naive CD8 cells, with terminally differentiated effector memory CD45RA+ cells excluded. Within Nashville, Tennessee resided all donors, each a Caucasian adult. Produced via immunoSEQ multiplex PCR; TCRdb's table is partial and in-frame only. In the table there are about 550,000 clones, around 95% of which are singletons. The origin of this receptor is a woman in her twenties or thirties in good health. The specimen sequenced was naive CD8+ T cells sorted from blood.

The CDR3 bases are TGTGCCAGTAGTAACGGGGACGGCTACACCTTC. Protein: CASSNGDGYTF. The rearrangement joins TRBV19 to TRBJ1-2, with D perhaps TRBD1 (5 bases). V gave up 4 bases and J gave up 8 bases, with 8 bases separating them. CDR3 length: 11 amino acids. Germline V gene sequence: CDR1 LNHDA, CDR2 SQIVND (reference sequence).